This T cell receptor beta chain appears in the sequencing data of a study of Graves' ophthalmopathy and Graves' hyperthyroidism. Amplification from RNA transcripts yielded the TCR beta CDR3 regions. Second-round multiplex PCR came after first-round RT-PCR with HTBI primers. A single record per CDR3 protein comes from TCRdb applying MiXCR to the multiplex PCR reads. The profile shows 350,000 to 450,000 distinct CDR3 sequences, over 20% of them singletons. Overall study results and limits: Separation of ophthalmopathy from stable hyperthyroidism was achieved by a 13-signature model, at roughly 88% sensitivity and roughly 77% specificity. Blood also held most thyroid clonotypes expanded above 0.001 frequency. The model reached about 66% sensitivity and approximately 72% specificity for predicting ophthalmopathy progression.

Germline V gene sequence: CDR1 SGDLS, CDR2 YYNGEE. The CDR3 contains 18 residues. The V end was cut by 4 bases, the J end by 7 bases, with 27 bases between. The study recruited hyperthyroidism patients aged 18 to 65 who were newly diagnosed, under 2 months' duration. Concerning this clonotype itself: Its matching antigen is unknown.

The chain carries TRBV9 and TRBJ2-1, with D perhaps matching TRBD1 (5 bases). The receptor was isolated from a woman under 30 with stable Graves' hyperthyroidism. The material sequenced was peripheral blood. The CDR3 DNA follows: TGTGCCAGCAGCCCCCGACAAGCCCCACAGGTCTTTAGGAATGAGCAGTTCTTC. Protein: CASSPRQAPQVFRNEQFF. The full variable domain, in which reference TRBV9 and TRBJ2-1 provide the parts outside the CDR3, is DSGVTQTPKHLITATGQRVTLRCSPRSGDLSVYWYQQSLDQGLQFLIQYYNGEERAKGNILERFSAQQFPDLHSELNLSSLELGDSALYFCASSPRQAPQVFRNEQFFGPGTRLTVL.